This passage covers 8 T cell receptor beta chains from one sample sequenced in a study of identical twins (TCRdb year 2016). Receptors were amplified or captured by 5' RACE. Instrument on record: Illumina HiSeq 2000. TCRdb trimmed public reads at Q25 via fastp, called clones via MiXCR and kept in-frame beta chains. CDR3 protein duplicates are merged, each entry listing the most common genes and DNA. The sample includes roughly 1,500,000 distinct CDR3 sequences, with about 31% observed a single time. The top ten constitute roughly 0.3% of the sample. Sequenced input: cord blood. The receptors stem from a newborn girl in good health.

On this clonotype: One end of the junction fails to match germline, which may point to a read error. The rearrangement joins TRBV5-1 to TRBJ2-1; 12 positions match TRBD2. The CDR3 length is 16 residues. The germline V gene encodes CDR1 SGHRS and CDR2 YFSETQ. CDR3 sequence: CARSLASGRAFNEQFF. CDR3 coding DNA: TGCGCCCGCAGCTTGGCTAGCGGGAGGGCCTTCAATGAGCAGTTCTTC.

The chain has TRBV19 and TRBJ2-7, with 7 bases identical to TRBD1. The CDR3 loop spans 14 amino acids. After removal of 7 bases from V and 9 bases from J, the junction contained 15 bases not matched to a gene. CDR1 LNHDA and CDR2 SQIVND come from the germline V gene (reference sequence). The CDR3 is CASTEGGSTFGQYF. In nucleotides, the CDR3 is TGTGCCAGTACGGAAGGGGGCAGCACATTTGGGCAGTACTTC. The whole variable domain, filled in from reference TRBV19 and TRBJ2-7, reads DGGITQSPKYLFRKEGQNVTLSCEQNLNHDAMYWYRQDPGQGLRLIYYSQIVNDFQKGDIAEGYSVSREKKESFPLTVTSAQKNPTAFYLCASTEGGSTFGQYFGPGTRLTVT.

This chain uses TRBV6-5 with TRBJ1-4, with no clear D. Germline CDR1 MNHEY, CDR2 SVGAGI. Trimming removed 5 bases at V and 5 bases at J, with 9 bases between. The CDR3 length is 13 residues. DNA of the CDR3: TGTGCCAGCAGTGTTGCTTTGAATGAAAAACTGTTTTTT. This codes for CASSVALNEKLFF.

There are many counts of this clonotype. V gene TRBV5-1 combines with J gene TRBJ1-2; a weak D match, TRBD1 (5 bases). The CDR3 totals 14 residues. Germline CDR1 is SGHRS and CDR2 is YFSETQ. Trimming removed 4 bases from V and 4 bases from J, with 14 bases in between. The CDR3 coding sequence is TGCGCCAGCAGCCTTGGGGGACGGAGCTATGGCTACACCTTC. Protein product: CASSLGGRSYGYTF.

V is TRBV12-3 or TRBV12-4 and J is TRBJ1-3, with unresolved D. Trimming took off 6 bases at V and 4 bases at J, with 10 bases between the two ends. The CDR3 is 13 residues long. The CDR3 region is CASSRAEGNTIYF. The CDR3 DNA sequence: TGTGCCAGCAGCCGAGCGGAGGGAAACACCATATATTTT.

In this sample, this clonotype turned up a few times. The chain uses TRBV5-1 and TRBJ1-4; tentatively, D is TRBD1 (5 bases). This CDR3 contains 14 residues. The V and J ends lost 4 bases and 2 bases respectively, with 9 bases between them. Germline lookup yields CDR1 SGHRS and CDR2 YFSETQ. The CDR3 is CASSKGSTNEKLFF. The CDR3 region has the DNA TGCGCCAGCAGCAAGGGGTCGACTAATGAAAAACTGTTTTTT.

The V call is TRBV20-1, the J call TRBJ2-1, with TRBD1 matching over 9 bases. CDR3 length: 15 residues. V lost 1 base and J lost 2; bases outside the gene matches: 3. In germline, CDR1 is DFQATT, CDR2 SNEGSKA (reference sequence). The CDR3 region has the DNA TGCAGTGCTAGAGGTAGGACAGGGGCCTACAATGAGCAGTTCTTC. Its translation is CSARGRTGAYNEQFF.

The chain combines TRBV5-1 with TRBJ2-7; possibly TRBD1 for D (5 bases). The CDR3 sequence is 15 residues long. Trimming pared 0 bases from V and 2 bases from J, leaving 12 bases between. Per the germline V gene, CDR1 is SGHRS and CDR2 is YFSETQ. CDR3 DNA sequence: TGCGCCAGCAGCTTGGCCGGCAGGGCAACCTACGAGCAGTACTTC. Encoded protein: CASSLAGRATYEQYF.